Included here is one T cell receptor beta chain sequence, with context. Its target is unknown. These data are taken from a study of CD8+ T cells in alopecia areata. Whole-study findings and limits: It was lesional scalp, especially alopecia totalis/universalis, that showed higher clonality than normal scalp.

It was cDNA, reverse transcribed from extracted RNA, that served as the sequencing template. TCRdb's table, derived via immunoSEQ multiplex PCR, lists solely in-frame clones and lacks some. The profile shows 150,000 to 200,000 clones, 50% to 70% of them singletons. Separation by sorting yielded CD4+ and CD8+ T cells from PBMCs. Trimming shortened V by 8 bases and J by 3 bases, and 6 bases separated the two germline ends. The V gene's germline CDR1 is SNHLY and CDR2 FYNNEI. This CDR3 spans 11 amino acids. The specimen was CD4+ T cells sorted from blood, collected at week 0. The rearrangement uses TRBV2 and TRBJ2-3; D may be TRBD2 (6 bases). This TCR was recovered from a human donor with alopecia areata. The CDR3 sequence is CASGLTDTQYF. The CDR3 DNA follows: TGTGCCAGCGGACTAACAGATACGCAGTATTTT.